This passage covers 10 T cell receptor beta chains from one sample sequenced in a study of shared clonotypes between healthy human individuals. Assay used: immunoSEQ multiplex PCR; TCRdb lists only in-frame clones, some missing. This sample has under 2,500,000 clones, with approximately 95% found just once. Sequenced material: naive CD4+ T cells sorted from blood. Subset given: CD45RA+ positively selected. All receptors derive from a man aged 18-30 years in good health.

The gene calls are TRBV5-1 and TRBJ2-3; D not resolved. V was shortened by 1 base and J by 0 bases, with 9 bases between the two germline ends. CDR3 length: 15 amino acids. Germline V gene data show CDR1 as SGHRS and CDR2 as YFSETQ. CDR3 coding DNA: TGCGCCAGCAGCTTGCTCATCTCCAGCACAGATACGCAGTATTTT. Protein sequence: CASSLLISSTDTQYF. Complete variable domain (other parts from reference TRBV5-1 and TRBJ2-3): KAGVTQTPRYLIKTRGQQVTLSCSPISGHRSVSWYQQTPGQGLQFLFEYFSETQRNKGNFPGRFSGRQFSNSRSEMNVSTLELGDSALYLCASSLLISSTDTQYFGPGTRLTVL.

In the case of this clone: Other DNA sequences in this sample translate to the same CDR3. The gene calls are TRBV7-9 and TRBJ1-2; 7 bases are shared with TRBD1. Germline V gene lookup returns CDR1 SEHNR and CDR2 FQNEAQ (reference sequence). J was trimmed by 7 bases and V by 6 bases; bases with no gene match: 5. The CDR3 runs to 12 residues. The CDR3 is CASSPQGLGYTF. CDR3 nucleotide sequence: TGTGCCAGCAGTCCACAGGGGCTTGGCTACACCTTC.

CDR3 bases: TGTGCCAGCAGTCGACAAAGGATTAACTATGGCTACACCTTC. It is translated as CASSRQRINYGYTF. The chain combines TRBV6-5 with TRBJ1-2; D is ambiguous. V lost 5 bases and J 1 base, leaving 11 bases between the germline ends. This CDR3 has 14 amino acids. Germline V gene sequence: CDR1 MNHEY, CDR2 SVGAGI.

This chain links TRBV2 with TRBJ1-6, with 7 bases fitting TRBD1. Losses at the gene ends were 4 bases for V and 4 bases for J; bases not matched to a gene: 7. This CDR3 has 16 residues. CDR1 is SNHLY and CDR2 is FYNNEI in the germline V gene. CDR3 DNA sequence: TGTGCCAGCAGTGCTCGGGGGACAGCGTATAATTCACCCCTCCACTTT. Translated, it gives CASSARGTAYNSPLHF.

This chain joins TRBV25-1 and TRBJ2-1; 12 bases line up with TRBD2. This CDR3 spans 18 amino acids. Germline V gene lookup returns CDR1 MGHDK and CDR2 SYGVNS. V dropped 2 bases and J dropped 4; count of bases not matched to a gene: 9. This CDR3 reads CASSEPTGTSGSYNEQFF. CDR3 DNA: TGTGCCAGCAGTGAACCGACCGGGACTAGCGGGTCTTACAATGAGCAGTTCTTC.

A note on this clone: The CDR3 does not end in the conserved phenylalanine or tryptophan, so this is likely a read error. The DNA is omitted, as the CDR3 cannot be located on it reliably, and the CDR3 follows TCRdb's listing. The chain recombines TRBV27 with TRBJ1-4; no DNA check was done on the table's D call, TRBD1. In germline, CDR1 is MNHEY, CDR2 SMNVEV (reference sequence). The CDR3 region is 10 residues in length, termini included. CDR3 region: CASSVYRGRG.

The V and J genes are TRBV10-1 and TRBJ2-7, with 13 bases fitting TRBD2. The CDR3 spans 14 residues. Germline CDR1 is WNHNN and CDR2 is SYGVQD (reference sequence). After removal of 5 bases from V and 6 bases from J, the junction contained 4 bases not matched to a gene. CDR3 region: CASSPTSGRIEQYF. In nucleotides, the CDR3 is TGCGCCAGCAGTCCGACTAGCGGGAGGATCGAGCAGTACTTC.

V usage is TRBV28 and J usage is TRBJ1-2, with 7 bases aligning to TRBD1. Losses at the gene ends were 3 bases for V and 3 bases for J; bases not matched to a gene: 4. The CDR3 totals 14 residues. Germline values: CDR1 MDHEN, CDR2 SYDVKM. CDR3: CASSLTGQYYGYTF. Written as DNA, the CDR3 is TGTGCCAGCAGTTTGACAGGGCAGTACTATGGCTACACCTTC.

Concerning this clone: Other nucleotide sequences from this sample produce the same CDR3. This sequence joins TRBV6-1 and TRBJ2-7; 10 nucleotides line up with TRBD1. V trimming: 3 bases; J trimming: 6 bases; junction bases outside the gene matches: 2. The CDR3 sequence is 13 residues long. CDR1 is MNHNS, CDR2 SASEGT, per germline. Written as DNA, the CDR3 is TGTGCCAGCAGTGAGGGACAGGGGCGCGAGCAGTACTTC. As protein: CASSEGQGREQYF.

The gene calls are TRBV19 and TRBJ2-7; maybe TRBD1 (7 bases). CDR1 is LNHDA and CDR2 is SQIVND in the germline V gene (reference sequence). V lost 5 bases and J lost 1, with 15 bases in between. This CDR3 has 15 amino acids. The CDR3 loop is CASSANPGGSYEQYF. CDR3 bases: TGTGCCAGTAGTGCCAATCCAGGGGGGTCCTACGAGCAGTACTTC.